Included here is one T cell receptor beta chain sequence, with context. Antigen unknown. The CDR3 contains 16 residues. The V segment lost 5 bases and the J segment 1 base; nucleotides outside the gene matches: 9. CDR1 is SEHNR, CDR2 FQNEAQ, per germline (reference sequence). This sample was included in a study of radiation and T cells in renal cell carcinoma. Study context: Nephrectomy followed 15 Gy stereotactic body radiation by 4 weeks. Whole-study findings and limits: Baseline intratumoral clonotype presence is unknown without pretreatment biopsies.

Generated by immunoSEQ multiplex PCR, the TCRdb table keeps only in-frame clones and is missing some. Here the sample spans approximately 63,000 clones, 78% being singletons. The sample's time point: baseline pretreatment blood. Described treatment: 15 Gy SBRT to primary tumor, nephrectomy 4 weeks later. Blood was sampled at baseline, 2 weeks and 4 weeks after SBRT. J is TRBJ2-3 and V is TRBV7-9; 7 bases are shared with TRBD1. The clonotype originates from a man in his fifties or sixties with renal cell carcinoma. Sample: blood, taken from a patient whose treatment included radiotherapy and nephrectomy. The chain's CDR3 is CASSASGTARTDTQYF. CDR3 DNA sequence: TGTGCCAGCAGCGCCTCCGGGACAGCTCGCACAGATACGCAGTATTTT.